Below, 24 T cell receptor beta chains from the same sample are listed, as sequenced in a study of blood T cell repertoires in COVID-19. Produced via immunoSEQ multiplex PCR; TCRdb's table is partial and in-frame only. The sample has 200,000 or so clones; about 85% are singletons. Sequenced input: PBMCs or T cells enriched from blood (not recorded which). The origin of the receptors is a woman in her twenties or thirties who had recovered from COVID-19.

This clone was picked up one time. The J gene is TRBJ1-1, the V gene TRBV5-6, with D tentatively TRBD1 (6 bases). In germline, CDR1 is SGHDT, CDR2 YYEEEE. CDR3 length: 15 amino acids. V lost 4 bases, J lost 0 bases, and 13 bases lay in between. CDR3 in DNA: TGTGCCAGCAGCCGGGGGGCGGGGTTGAACACTGAAGCTTTCTTT. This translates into CASSRGAGLNTEAFF.

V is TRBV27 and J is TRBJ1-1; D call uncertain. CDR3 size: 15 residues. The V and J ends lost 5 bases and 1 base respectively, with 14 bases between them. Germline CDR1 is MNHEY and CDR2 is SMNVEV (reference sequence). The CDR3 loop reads CASSTASRRNTEAFF. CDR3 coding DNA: TGTGCCAGCAGTACAGCCTCCAGACGGAACACTGAAGCTTTCTTT.

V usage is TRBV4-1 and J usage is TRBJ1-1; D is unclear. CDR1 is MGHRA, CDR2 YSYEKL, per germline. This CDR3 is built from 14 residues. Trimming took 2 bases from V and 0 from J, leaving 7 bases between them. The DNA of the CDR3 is TGCGCCAGCAGCCAAACACAACTGAACACTGAAGCTTTCTTT. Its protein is CASSQTQLNTEAFF.

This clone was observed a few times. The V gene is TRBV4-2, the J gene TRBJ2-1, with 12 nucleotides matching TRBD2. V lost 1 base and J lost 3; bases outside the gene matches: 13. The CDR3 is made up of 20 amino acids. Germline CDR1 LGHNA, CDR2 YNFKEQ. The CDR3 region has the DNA TGTGCCAGCAGCCAAGGCCAGGGACTAGCGGGCGGACCTTTCTACAATGAGCAGTTCTTC. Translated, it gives CASSQGQGLAGGPFYNEQFF.

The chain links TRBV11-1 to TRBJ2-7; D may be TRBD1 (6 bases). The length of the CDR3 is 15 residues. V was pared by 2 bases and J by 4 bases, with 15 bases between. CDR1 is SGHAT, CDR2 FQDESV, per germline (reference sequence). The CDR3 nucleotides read TGTGCCAGCAGCTTATTTGGGACAACCAGGTACGAGCAGTACTTC. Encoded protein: CASSLFGTTRYEQYF.

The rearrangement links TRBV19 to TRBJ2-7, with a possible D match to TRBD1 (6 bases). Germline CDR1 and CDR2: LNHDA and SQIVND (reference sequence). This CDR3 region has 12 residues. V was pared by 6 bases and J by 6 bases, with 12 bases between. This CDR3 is CASSLTGTEQYF. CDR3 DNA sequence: TGTGCCAGTAGCTTAACAGGGACCGAGCAGTACTTC.

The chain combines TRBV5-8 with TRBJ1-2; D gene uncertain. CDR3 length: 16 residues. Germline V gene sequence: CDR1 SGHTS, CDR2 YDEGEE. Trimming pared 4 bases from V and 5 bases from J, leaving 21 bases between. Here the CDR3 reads CASSPTQVLSVYGYTF. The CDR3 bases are TGTGCCAGCAGCCCCACGCAGGTCCTTTCCGTTTATGGCTACACCTTC. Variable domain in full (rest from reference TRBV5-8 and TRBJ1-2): EAGVTQSPTHLIKTRGQQATLRCSPISGHTSVYWYQQALGLGLQFLLWYDEGEERNRGNFPPRFSGRQFPNYSSELNVNALELEDSALYLCASSPTQVLSVYGYTFGSGTRLTVV.

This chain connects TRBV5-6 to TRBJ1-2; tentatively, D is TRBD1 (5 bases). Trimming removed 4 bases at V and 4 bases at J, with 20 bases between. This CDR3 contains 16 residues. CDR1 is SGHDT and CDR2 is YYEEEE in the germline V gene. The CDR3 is CASSPAQGISPYGYTF. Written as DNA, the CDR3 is TGTGCCAGCAGCCCTGCCCAGGGTATCTCGCCCTATGGCTACACCTTC.

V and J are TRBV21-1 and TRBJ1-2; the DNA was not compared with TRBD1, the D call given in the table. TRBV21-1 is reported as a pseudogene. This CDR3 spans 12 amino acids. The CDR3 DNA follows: TGTGCCAGCAGCAAGTACAGGTACGGCTACACCTTC. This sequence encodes CASSKYRYGYTF.

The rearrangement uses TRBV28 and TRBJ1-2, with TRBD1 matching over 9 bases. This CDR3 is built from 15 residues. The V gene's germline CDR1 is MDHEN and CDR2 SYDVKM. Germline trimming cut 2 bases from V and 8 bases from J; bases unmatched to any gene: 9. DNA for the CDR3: TGTGCCAGCAGTTTAGCCGTCGGACAGGGGTTAGGCTACACCTTC. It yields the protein CASSLAVGQGLGYTF.

The CDR3 DNA reads as TGTGCCAGCAGCAGGGGCTCCTACAATGAGCAGTTCTTC. Its protein is CASSRGSYNEQFF. The rearrangement links TRBV7-7 to TRBJ2-1, with D perhaps matching TRBD1 (5 bases). The length of the CDR3 is 13 residues. V dropped 5 bases and J dropped 0 bases, with 5 bases sitting between them. Germline values: CDR1 SSHAT, CDR2 FNYEAQ (reference sequence).

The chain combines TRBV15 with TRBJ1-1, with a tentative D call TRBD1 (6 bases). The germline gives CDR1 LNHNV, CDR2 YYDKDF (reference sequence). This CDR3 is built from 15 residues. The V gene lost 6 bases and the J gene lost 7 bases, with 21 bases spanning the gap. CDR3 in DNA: TGTGCCACCAGGAACCCTTTAAGGGGGATTGGTGAAGCTTTCTTT. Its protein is CATRNPLRGIGEAFF.

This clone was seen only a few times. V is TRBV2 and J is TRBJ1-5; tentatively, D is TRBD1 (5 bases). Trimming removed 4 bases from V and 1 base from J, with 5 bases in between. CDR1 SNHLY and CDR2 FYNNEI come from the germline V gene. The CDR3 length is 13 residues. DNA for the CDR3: TGTGCCAGCAGTGGACAGAGCAATCAGCCCCAGCATTTT. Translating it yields CASSGQSNQPQHF.

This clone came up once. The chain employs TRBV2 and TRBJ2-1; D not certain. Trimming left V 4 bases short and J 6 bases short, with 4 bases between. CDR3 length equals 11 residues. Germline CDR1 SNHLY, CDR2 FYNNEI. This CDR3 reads CASSGLNEQFF. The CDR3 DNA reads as TGTGCCAGCAGTGGACTCAATGAGCAGTTCTTC.

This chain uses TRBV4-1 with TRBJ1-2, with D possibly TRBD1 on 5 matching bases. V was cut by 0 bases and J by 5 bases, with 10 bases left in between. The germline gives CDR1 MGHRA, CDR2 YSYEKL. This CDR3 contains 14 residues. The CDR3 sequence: CASSQDEGTYGYTF. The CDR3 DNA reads TGCGCCAGCAGCCAAGATGAGGGGACTTATGGCTACACCTTC.

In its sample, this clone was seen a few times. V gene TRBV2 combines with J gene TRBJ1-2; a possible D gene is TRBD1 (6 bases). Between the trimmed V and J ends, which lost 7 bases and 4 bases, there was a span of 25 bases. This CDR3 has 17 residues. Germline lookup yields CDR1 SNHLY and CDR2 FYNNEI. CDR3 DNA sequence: TGTGCCAGCACGCCCACGGACCGATTCAGGGGAATCTATGGCTACACCTTC. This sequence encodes CASTPTDRFRGIYGYTF.

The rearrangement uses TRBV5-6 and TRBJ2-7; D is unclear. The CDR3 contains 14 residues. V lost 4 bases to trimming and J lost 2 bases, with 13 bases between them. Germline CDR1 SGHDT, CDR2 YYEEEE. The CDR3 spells CASSPTTPAYEQYF. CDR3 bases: TGTGCCAGCAGCCCAACGACACCTGCCTACGAGCAGTACTTC. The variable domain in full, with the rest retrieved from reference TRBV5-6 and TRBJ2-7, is DAGVTQSPTHLIKTRGQQVTLRCSPKSGHDTVSWYQQALGQGPQFIFQYYEEEERQRGNFPDRFSGHQFPNYSSELNVNALLLGDSALYLCASSPTTPAYEQYFGPGTRLTVT.

Written as DNA, the CDR3 is TGCAGCGATACGGACACCCAAAGCCATGGCTACACCTTC. It specifies CSDTDTQSHGYTF. The V call is TRBV29-1, the J call TRBJ1-2; D perhaps matches TRBD1 (5 bases). This CDR3 is 13 amino acids long. Trimming shortened V by 7 bases and J by 6 bases, and 18 bases separated the two germline ends. Germline V gene sequence: CDR1 SQVTM, CDR2 ANQGSEA.

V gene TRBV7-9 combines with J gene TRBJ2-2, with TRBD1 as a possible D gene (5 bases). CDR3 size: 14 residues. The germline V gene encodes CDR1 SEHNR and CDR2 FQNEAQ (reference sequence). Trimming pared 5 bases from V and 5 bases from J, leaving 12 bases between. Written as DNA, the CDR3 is TGTGCCAGCAGCGCCTTCAGGGATACCGGGGAGCTGTTTTTT. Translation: CASSAFRDTGELFF.

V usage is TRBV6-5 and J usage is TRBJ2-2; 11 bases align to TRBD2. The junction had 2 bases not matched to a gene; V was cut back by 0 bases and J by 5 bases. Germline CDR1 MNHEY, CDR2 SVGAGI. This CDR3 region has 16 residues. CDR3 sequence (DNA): TGTGCCAGCAGTTACTCCCTAGCGGGGGGAACCGGGGAGCTGTTTTTT. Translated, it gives CASSYSLAGGTGELFF.

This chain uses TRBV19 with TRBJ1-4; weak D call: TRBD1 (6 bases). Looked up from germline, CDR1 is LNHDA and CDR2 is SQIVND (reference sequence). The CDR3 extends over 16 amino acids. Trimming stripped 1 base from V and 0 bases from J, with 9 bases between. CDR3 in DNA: TGTGCCAGTAGTATAGGGACAGAAGCAACTAATGAAAAACTGTTTTTT. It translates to CASSIGTEATNEKLFF.

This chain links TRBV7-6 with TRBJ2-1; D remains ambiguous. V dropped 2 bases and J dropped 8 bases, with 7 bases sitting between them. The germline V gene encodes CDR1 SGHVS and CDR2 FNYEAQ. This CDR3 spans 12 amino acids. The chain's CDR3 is CASSLNFDEQFF. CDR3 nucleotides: TGTGCCAGCAGCTTAAATTTCGATGAGCAGTTCTTC.

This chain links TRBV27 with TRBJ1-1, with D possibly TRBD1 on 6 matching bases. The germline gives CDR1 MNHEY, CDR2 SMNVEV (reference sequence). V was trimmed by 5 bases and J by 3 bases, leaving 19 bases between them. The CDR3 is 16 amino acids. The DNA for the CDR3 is TGTGCCAGCAGTCCCAGGGGCGCGGTATGGGACACTGAAGCTTTCTTT. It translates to CASSPRGAVWDTEAFF.

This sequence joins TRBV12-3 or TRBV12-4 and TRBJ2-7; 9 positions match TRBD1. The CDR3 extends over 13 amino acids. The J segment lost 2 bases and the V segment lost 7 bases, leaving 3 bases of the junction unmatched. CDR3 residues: CASTGDRAYEQYF. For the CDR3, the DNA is TGTGCCAGCACCGGGGACAGGGCCTACGAGCAGTACTTC.